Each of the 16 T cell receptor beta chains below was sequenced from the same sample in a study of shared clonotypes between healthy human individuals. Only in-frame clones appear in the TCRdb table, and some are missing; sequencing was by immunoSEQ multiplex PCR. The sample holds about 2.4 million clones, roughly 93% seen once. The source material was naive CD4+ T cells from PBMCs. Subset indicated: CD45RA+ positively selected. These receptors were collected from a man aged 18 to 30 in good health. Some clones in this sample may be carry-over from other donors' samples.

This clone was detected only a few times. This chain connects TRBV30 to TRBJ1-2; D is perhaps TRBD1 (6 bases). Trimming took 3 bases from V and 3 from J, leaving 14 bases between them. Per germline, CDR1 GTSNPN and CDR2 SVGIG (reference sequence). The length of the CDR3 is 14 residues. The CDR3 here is CAWSLPWTDYGYTF. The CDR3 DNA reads TGTGCCTGGAGCCTACCGTGGACAGACTATGGCTACACCTTC.

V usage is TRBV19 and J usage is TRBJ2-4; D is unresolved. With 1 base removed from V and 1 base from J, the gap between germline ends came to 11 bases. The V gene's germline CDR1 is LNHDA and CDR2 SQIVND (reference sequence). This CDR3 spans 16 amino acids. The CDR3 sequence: CASSIGRLGAKNIQYF. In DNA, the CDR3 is TGTGCCAGTAGTATAGGGCGTCTAGGGGCCAAAAACATTCAGTACTTC.

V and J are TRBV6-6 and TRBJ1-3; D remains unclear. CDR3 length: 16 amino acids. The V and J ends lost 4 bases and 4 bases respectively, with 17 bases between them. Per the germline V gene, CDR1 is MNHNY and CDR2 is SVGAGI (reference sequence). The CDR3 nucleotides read TGTGCCAGCAGTTTCACCCCCGCTATTGGGGGAAACACCATATATTTT. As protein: CASSFTPAIGGNTIYF.

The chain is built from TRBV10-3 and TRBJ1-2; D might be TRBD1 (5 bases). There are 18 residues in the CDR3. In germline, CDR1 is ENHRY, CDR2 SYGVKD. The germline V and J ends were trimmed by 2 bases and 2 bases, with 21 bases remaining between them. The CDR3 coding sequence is TGTGCCATCAGTGAGCCATCCTTTTCTGACAGATGGAACTATGGCTACACCTTC. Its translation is CAISEPSFSDRWNYGYTF.

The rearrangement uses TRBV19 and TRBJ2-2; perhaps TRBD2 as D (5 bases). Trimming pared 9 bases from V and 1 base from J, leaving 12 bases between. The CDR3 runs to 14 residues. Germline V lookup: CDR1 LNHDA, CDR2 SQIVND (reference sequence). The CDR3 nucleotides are TGTGCCAGCGGACTTCTAGTGAACACCGGGGAGCTGTTTTTT. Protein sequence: CASGLLVNTGELFF.

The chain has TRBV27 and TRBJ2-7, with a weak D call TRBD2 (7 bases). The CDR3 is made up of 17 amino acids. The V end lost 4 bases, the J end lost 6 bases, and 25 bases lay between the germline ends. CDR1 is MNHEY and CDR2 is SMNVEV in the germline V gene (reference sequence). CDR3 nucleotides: TGTGCCAGCAGTTCCCCCCTCCGCGGGGGCGACTACCGCGAGCAGTACTTC. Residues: CASSSPLRGGDYREQYF.

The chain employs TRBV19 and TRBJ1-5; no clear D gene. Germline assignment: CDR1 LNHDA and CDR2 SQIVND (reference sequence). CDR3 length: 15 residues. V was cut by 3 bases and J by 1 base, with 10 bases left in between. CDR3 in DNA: TGTGCCAGTAGTATCATCCCAAGCAGCAATCAGCCCCAGCATTTT. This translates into CASSIIPSSNQPQHF.

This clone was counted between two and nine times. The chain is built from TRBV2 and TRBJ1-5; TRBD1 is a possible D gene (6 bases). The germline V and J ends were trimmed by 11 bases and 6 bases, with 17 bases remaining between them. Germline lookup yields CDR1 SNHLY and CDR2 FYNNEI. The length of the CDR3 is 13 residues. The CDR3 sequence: CASAWGAAQPQHF. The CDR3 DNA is TGTGCCTCTGCATGGGGGGCCGCTCAGCCCCAGCATTTT. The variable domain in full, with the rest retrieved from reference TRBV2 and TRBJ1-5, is EPEVTQTPSHQVTQMGQEVILRCVPISNHLYFYWYRQILGQKVEFLVSFYNNEISEKSEIFDDQFSVERPDGSNFTLKIRSTKLEDSAMYFCASAWGAAQPQHFGDGTRLSIL.

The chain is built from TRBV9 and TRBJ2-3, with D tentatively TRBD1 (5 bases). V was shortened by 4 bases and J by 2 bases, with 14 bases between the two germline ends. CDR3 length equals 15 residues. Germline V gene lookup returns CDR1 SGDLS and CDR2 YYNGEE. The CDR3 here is CASSSGPLHTDTQYF. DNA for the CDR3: TGTGCCAGCAGCTCAGGGCCGCTACACACAGATACGCAGTATTTT.

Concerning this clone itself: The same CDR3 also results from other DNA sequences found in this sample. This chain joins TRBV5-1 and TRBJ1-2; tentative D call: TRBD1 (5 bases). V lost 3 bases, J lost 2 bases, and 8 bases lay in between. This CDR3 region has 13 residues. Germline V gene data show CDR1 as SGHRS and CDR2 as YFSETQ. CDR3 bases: TGCGCCAGCAGCTCGACAGCGAACTATGGCTACACCTTC. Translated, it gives CASSSTANYGYTF.

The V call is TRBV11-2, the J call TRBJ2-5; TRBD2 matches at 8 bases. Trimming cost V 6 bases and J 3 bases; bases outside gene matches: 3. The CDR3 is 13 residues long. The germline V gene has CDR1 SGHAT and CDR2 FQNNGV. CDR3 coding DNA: TGTGCCAGCAGGAGACTAGCGAAAGAGACCCAGTACTTC. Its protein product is CASRRLAKETQYF.

CDR3 amino acids: CASRGGTGATGELFF. Here the CDR3 DNA reads TGTGCCAGCAGGGGTGGGACAGGGGCCACCGGGGAGCTGTTTTTT. The genes are TRBV28 and TRBJ2-2; 10 bases are a match to TRBD1. CDR3 length: 15 residues. J was trimmed by 4 bases and V by 6 bases; bases with no gene match: 5. From germline, CDR1 is MDHEN and CDR2 SYDVKM. The full variable domain, in which reference TRBV28 and TRBJ2-2 provide the parts outside the CDR3, is DVKVTQSSRYLVKRTGEKVFLECVQDMDHENMFWYRQDPGLGLRLIYFSYDVKMKEKGDIPEGYSVSREKKERFSLILESASTNQTSMYLCASRGGTGATGELFFGEGSRLTVL.

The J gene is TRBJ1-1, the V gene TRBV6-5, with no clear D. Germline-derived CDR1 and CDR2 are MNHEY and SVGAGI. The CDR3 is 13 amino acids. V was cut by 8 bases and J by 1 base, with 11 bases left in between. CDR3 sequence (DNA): TGTGCCAGCTGGTTAATCTCGAACACTGAAGCTTTCTTT. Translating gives CASWLISNTEAFF.

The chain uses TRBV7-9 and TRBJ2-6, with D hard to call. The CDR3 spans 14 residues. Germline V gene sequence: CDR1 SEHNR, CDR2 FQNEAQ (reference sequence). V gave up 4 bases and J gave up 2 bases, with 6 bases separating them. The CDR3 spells CASSYATGANVLTF. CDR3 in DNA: TGTGCCAGCAGCTATGCAACTGGGGCCAACGTCCTGACTTTC.

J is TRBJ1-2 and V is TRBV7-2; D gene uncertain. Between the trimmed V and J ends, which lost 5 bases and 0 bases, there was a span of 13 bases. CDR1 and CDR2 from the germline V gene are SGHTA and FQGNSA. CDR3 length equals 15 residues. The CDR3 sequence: CASSPQTWTNYGYTF. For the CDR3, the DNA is TGTGCCAGCAGCCCACAGACATGGACTAACTATGGCTACACCTTC. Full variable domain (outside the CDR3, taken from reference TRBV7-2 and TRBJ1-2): GAGVSQSPSNKVTEKGKDVELRCDPISGHTALYWYRQSLGQGLEFLIYFQGNSAPDKSGLPSDRFSAERTGGSVSTLTIQRTQQEDSAVYLCASSPQTWTNYGYTFGSGTRLTVV.

DNA for the CDR3: TGTGCCAGCAGCTTAGCGCTGGGCAGCTCTGGAAACACCATATATTTT. This encodes CASSLALGSSGNTIYF. J is TRBJ1-3 and V is TRBV7-9; D is unresolved. The germline V gene has CDR1 SEHNR and CDR2 FQNEAQ (reference sequence). V was shortened by 0 bases and J by 0 bases, with 9 bases between the two germline ends. This CDR3 has 16 amino acids.